A selection of T cell receptor beta chains follows, all from one sample in a study of identical twins. One entry per CDR3 protein results from TCRdb running MiXCR on the 5' RACE reads. This sample has under 450,000 distinct CDR3 sequences, with 18% found just once. The specimen was naive T cells sorted from blood. Every receptor here comes from a middle-aged man in good health. The CDR3 runs from the conserved cysteine through the conserved F or W. Clone sizes are given selectively: once, few, many, or a class where the clone is expanded.

>TRBV14|NA
CASSQGWAGQFF
>TRBV15|NA
CATSTDRGANQPQHF
>TRBV12-3/TRBV12-4|few
CASFRRDGSGNTIYF
>TRBV12-3/TRBV12-4|NA
CASNEGQSNEKLFF
>TRBV12-3/TRBV12-4|NA
CASSLGQGPNTEAFF
>TRBV11-2|many
CASRDLRGNYEQYF
>TRBV5-4|few
CASSLYPQETQYF
>TRBV12-3/TRBV12-4|few
CASSLVGVGNEQFF
>TRBV7-8|few
CASSRGGGVYNEQFF
>TRBV28|NA
CASSQYSMLSGNTIYF
>TRBV29-1|many
CSVLLAPSTDTQYF
>TRBV20-1|few
CSARPSTASSYNEQFF
>TRBV20-1|few
CSARSAGVILEQYF
>TRBV6-1|NA
CACERGSSNTGELFF
>TRBV15|few
CATSRWKTGGLDEQYF
>TRBV4-1|few
CASSQADRETFYEQYF
>TRBV11-2|few
CASSPRELTEGYTF
>TRBV5-1|NA
CASSLATSADTQYF
>TRBV5-1|many
CASVDAGQEYNEQFF
>TRBV4-1|many
CASSPRDGGAYEQYF
>TRBV6-5|NA
CASSSTGPPYEQYF
>TRBV9|many
CASSKDRGQETQYF
>TRBV4-2|NA
CASSQDLGSLTGTQYF
>TRBV7-2|NA
CASSLSPALYEQYF
>TRBV28|many
CASSPRLDHLFEQFF
>TRBV7-9|NA
CATRNNEQFF
>TRBV20-1|many
CSARAPTENIQYF
>TRBV11-2|NA
CASSLWTSGTAGELFF
>TRBV5-1|NA
CASSRGPTSGGNQPQHF
>TRBV15|many
CATSRDSYEQYF
>TRBV5-1|many
CASSLLGRGIFSNEQFF
>TRBV7-9|few
CASSPGYNSPLHF
>TRBV3-1|many
CASSPQGTLNTEAFF
>TRBV7-6|NA
CASSSQGQSTDTQYF
>TRBV6-2/TRBV6-3|NA
CASSYTGDTQYF
>TRBV10-3|few
CAIKDRDSPVETQYF
>TRBV12-3/TRBV12-4|many
CASSWGPPGGYTF
>TRBV4-2|few
CASSQGTGSNYEQYF
>TRBV7-9|NA
CASSTADTQYF
>TRBV20-1|NA
CSAHRGVPSTDTQYF
>TRBV7-6|NA
CASSLYPDTGELFF
>TRBV6-1|NA
CASRPGLANDEQFF
>TRBV28|few
CASTPPAPGRTEAFF
>TRBV29-1|many
CSVEGSTDTQYF
>TRBV9|few
CASSIAGGPQETQYF
>TRBV7-9|NA
CASSPKDNTGELFF
>TRBV5-1|NA
CASSSDGQAGNTIYF
>TRBV6-2/TRBV6-3|NA
CASKQGLWTEAFF
>TRBV5-1|many
CASRLWAFSADTQYF
>TRBV20-1|many
CSARVVGRQGGYTF
>TRBV28|NA
CASRQGQGWNIQYF
>TRBV6-1|NA
CASRDSKGRGWRETQYF
>TRBV5-1|NA
CASSWTGGYYGYTF
>TRBV7-9|few
CASSLDSPLYNEQFF
>TRBV6-4|many
CASSDRGARTDTQYF
>TRBV15|many
CATSRANAYEQYF
>TRBV25-1|few
CASSEVGSSWGEQYF
>TRBV27|many
CASSLRGLIQETQYF